This T cell receptor beta chain is from a study of shared clonotypes between healthy human individuals (dated by TCRdb to the early 2020s). Regarding the complete study: The cohort included a few men and a couple of women between 18 and 49 years of age. For each donor, CD4 naive and CD4 memory were each given three plates, CD8 naive was given two plates, and CD8 memory was given one plate. To estimate repertoire size and how much clonotype sharing occurs between individuals, the study deeply sequenced the blood TCR repertoires of roughly 5 healthy adults. To increase sequencing depth and limit assay-specific biases, different laboratories used diverse techniques to prepare libraries and sequence TCR repertoires. Between about 0.94 and 8.9 billion PBMCs per donor were obtained by leukapheresis.

Including cysteine and phenylalanine, the CDR3 has 13 amino acids. Only the CDR3 part of the read is kept: 39 bases, read in frame from the first base. V is reduced by 0 bases and J by 10 bases, leaving a spacing of 11 bases between them. The germline V gene sets CDR1 to SGHTA and CDR2 to FQGNSA. Using the deep immunoSEQ assay, multiplex PCR amplified TCR CDR3 regions from genomic DNA. For each cell subset, the extracted genomic DNA was distributed evenly across all wells of several immunoSEQ 96-well plates, and each plate served as one replicate. Each replicate PCR for sorted subsets received roughly 200 ng genomic DNA, equal to around 32,000 T cell genomes. The purified libraries were quantified using a Qubit 3.0 fluorometer, sized with a Bioanalyzer 2100, and then quantified again using the KAPA Library Quantification kit. Each immunoSEQ 96-well plate was sequenced on its own single-read 150-cycle Illumina NextSeq 550 flow cell. For the original study's pipeline: Because the immunoSEQ output included only junctional sequences and no quality scores, the filtering could not be the same as the filtering used for full-length reads. To assign V/J genes and CDR3, sequences were annotated against IMGT germline references using PyIR, a Python wrapper for IgBLAST v1.9. Reads with weak V/J assignments (E-value above 1e-6), missing CDR3, stop codons, out-of-frame junctions, or ambiguous translated residues were removed. V3J clonotypes were defined as sequences sharing the same inferred V gene, J gene, and CDR3 amino acid sequence. The percentage overlap between two repertoires was calculated by dividing the number of shared unique clonotypes by the size of the smaller repertoire. RTK rarefaction, the Chao1 estimator, and Recon v2.1 estimates of unobserved clonotypes were used to assess repertoire richness. Generation probabilities were computed with OLGA for all TCRbeta clonotypes obtained by the gDNA method from several donors. TCRdb mirrors the immuneACCESS table, restricted to in-frame sequences. Some clones are absent from its copies; in checked studies, under half trace to an unresolved V gene, and the reason for the others is unknown. Clone size and V and J calls were adopted from that table, with D and trimming inferred from the DNA. Recorded for this sample are approximately 1,000,000 clones; about four fifths of them occurred a single time. Of the sample, approximately 0.5% is held by the ten largest clones.

The donors were healthy, HIV-negative adults who had no recently reported acute infections or vaccinations. All donors were Caucasian adults living in Nashville, Tennessee, USA. CD4+ T cells were enriched by magnetic negative selection; naive cells were then positively selected on CD45RA, and the negative fraction formed the memory subset. After blood collection by leukapheresis, PBMCs were isolated using Ficoll-Histopaque density gradient centrifugation and then cryopreserved in the vapor phase of liquid nitrogen. Analytical flow cytometry was used to check the purity and quantity of every magnetically sorted T cell population. From each sorted fraction, genomic DNA was isolated and quantified by UV absorbance on a Nanodrop 2000c. Details on this clone: Which antigen it targets is not known. No base-level quality is on record; no much larger clone is a single base apart.

Broad study findings and their caveats: Compared with non-shared clonotypes, clonotypes shared by all four sorted-subset donors had higher generation probabilities. Incomplete sequencing was indicated by rarefaction of sorted-subset datasets, despite the large sequencing depth. Naive subsets generally had larger estimated clonotype richness than memory subsets. Because the study included a small number of donors, the genetic and exposure-history diversity represented was limited. Sampling was restricted to blood, and TCR repertoires in tissue are likely to differ from TCR repertoires in blood. Based on pairwise subsampling, the degree of clonotype sharing among donors was expected to be affected by sequencing depth. Sharing across a few donors was observed for roughly 5% of naive CD4, under 4% of naive CD8, 2% to 2.5% of memory CD4, and about 0.4% of memory CD8 clonotypes.

This TCR was recovered from a man younger than 30 in good health. Some clones in this sample may be carry-over from other donors' samples. Sequencing was performed on memory CD4+ T cells from PBMCs. This specimen's cell subset or site label, per the study, means: CD45RA-negative fraction. This chain is built from TRBV7-2 and TRBJ2-3, with TRBD2 tentatively as D gene (6 bases match). The encoded CDR3 is CASSLAGREAQYF. The nucleotides are TGTGCCAGCAGCTTAGCAGGGCGGGAAGCGCAGTATTTT.